This TCR beta chain was documented in a study of blood T cell repertoires in COVID-19. This CDR3 contains 15 residues. V was pared by 1 base and J by 6 bases, with 6 bases of the junction left unmatched. Germline CDR1 reads GTSNPN; CDR2 reads SVGIG (reference sequence). Assay used: immunoSEQ multiplex PCR; TCRdb lists only in-frame clones, some missing. The sample has hundreds of thousands of clones, roughly 90% seen once. The clonotype comes from a woman under 40 with COVID-19, enrolled during active disease. Sequenced material: peripheral blood. The chain has TRBV30 and TRBJ2-2; the match to TRBD2 covers 9 bases. The CDR3 DNA reads as TGTGCCTGGAGTGCGATTAGCGGGAGAGCCGGGGAGCTGTTTTTT. Translating gives CAWSAISGRAGELFF.